This TCR beta chain was identified during a study of vaccination effects on CD4 cells after COVID-19. The method was immunoSEQ multiplex PCR; TCRdb's version includes in-frame clones alone and lacks a portion of them. The repertoire holds about 24,000 clones, with 76% as singletons. Sequencing in the ViraFEST assay came after antigen-specific CD4+ T cells had been expanded with viral peptide pools, which were used to stimulate PBMC. Scientists isolated CD4+ T cells after an approximately 10-day culture period ended. Neither prior SARS-CoV-2 infection nor positive nucleocapsid antibodies were present in the vaccine recipients. They grew over 1.5 million PBMC in each well, adding 8.5 to 10 IU/ml IL-2 and around 10 ug/ml peptides. The CDR3 totals 12 residues. The germline V and J ends were trimmed by 1 base and 12 bases, with 10 bases remaining between them. As concerns this clone: The antigen is undetermined.

The chain carries TRBV12-3 or TRBV12-4 and TRBJ2-1; D gene uncertain. This TCR derives from a human donor who received a COVID-19 vaccine. Here the sequenced sample was CD4+ T cells from PBMCs cultured with HCoV-NL63 spike peptides, taken before COVID-19 vaccination. The CDR3 spells CASSLGRASQFF. The CDR3 nucleotides read TGTGCCAGCAGTTTAGGTCGGGCTTCGCAGTTCTTC.